These 8 T cell receptor beta chains originate from one sample sequenced in a study of Graves' ophthalmopathy and Graves' hyperthyroidism. The study amplified TCR beta CDR3 regions using RNA transcripts. HTBI primers served in a first-round RT-PCR, which a second-round multiplex PCR followed. TCRdb re-called the multiplex PCR reads with MiXCR, one entry per CDR3 protein. The sample has approximately 640,000 distinct CDR3 sequences, under 50% seen once. Input material: peripheral blood. The receptors derive from an adult man with Graves' ophthalmopathy.

The V call is TRBV7-9, the J call TRBJ2-5; perhaps TRBD2 as D (6 bases). The V end lost 5 bases, the J end lost 4 bases, and 20 bases lay between the germline ends. This CDR3 contains 16 residues. Per germline, CDR1 SEHNR and CDR2 FQNEAQ (reference sequence). CDR3 protein: CASSQANAGRVETQYF. The CDR3 DNA reads TGTGCCAGCAGCCAAGCGAACGCGGGACGGGTAGAGACCCAGTACTTC.

In this sample, this clonotype turned up a few times. The chain is built from TRBV12-3 or TRBV12-4 and TRBJ2-2; D is undetermined. Deletions cut 3 bases from V and 0 bases from J, with 8 bases between. CDR3 length: 15 amino acids. The CDR3 spells CASSFSATNTGELFF. CDR3 coding DNA: TGTGCCAGCAGTTTTTCGGCTACGAACACCGGGGAGCTGTTTTTT.

Details on this clonotype: The junction differs from germline at one of its ends, possibly a read error. The chain couples TRBV19 to TRBJ1-1, with D unresolved. CDR1 and CDR2 (germline): LNHDA, SQIVND (reference sequence). The CDR3 extends over 13 amino acids. The CDR3 loop is CANSIGQSAEAFF. For the CDR3, the DNA is TGTGCCAATAGTATCGGCCAGAGCGCTGAAGCTTTCTTT. Full variable domain (outside the CDR3, taken from reference TRBV19 and TRBJ1-1): DGGITQSPKYLFRKEGQNVTLSCEQNLNHDAMYWYRQDPGQGLRLIYYSQIVNDFQKGDIAEGYSVSREKKESFPLTVTSAQKNPTAFYLCANSIGQSAEAFFGQGTRLTVV.

This clonotype showed up just a few times. The chain carries TRBV20-1 and TRBJ2-6; TRBD2 matches at 8 bases. CDR1 and CDR2 (germline): DFQATT, SNEGSKA (reference sequence). This CDR3 has 16 amino acids. Losses at the gene ends were 6 bases for V and 1 base for J; bases not matched to a gene: 8. The CDR3 here is CSAPRGGGSGANVLTF. The CDR3 coding sequence is TGCAGTGCGCCCCGGGGGGGCGGTTCTGGGGCCAACGTCCTGACTTTC.

The chain uses TRBV5-4 and TRBJ1-1; D gene uncertain. Trimming removed 5 bases from V and 3 bases from J, with 20 bases in between. Germline CDR1 reads SGHNT; CDR2 reads YYREEE (reference sequence). This CDR3 comprises 16 residues. The CDR3 DNA sequence: TGTGCCAGCAGACCGCCAACAGAGAATCGGGACACTGAAGCTTTCTTT. Residues: CASRPPTENRDTEAFF.

This clonotype was recorded at least ten times. This chain joins TRBV25-1 and TRBJ1-3, with D hard to call. CDR1 MGHDK and CDR2 SYGVNS come from the germline V gene. V lost 6 bases, J lost 0 bases, and 6 bases lay in between. This CDR3 is built from 13 residues. CDR3: CASSEGSGNTIYF. The CDR3 bases are TGTGCCAGCAGCGAAGGCTCTGGAAACACCATATATTTT. The complete variable domain, with remaining parts taken from reference TRBV25-1 and TRBJ1-3, reads EADIYQTPRYLVIGTGKKITLECSQTMGHDKMYWYQQDPGMELHLIHYSYGVNSTEKGDLSSESTVSRIRTEHFPLTLESARPSHTSQYLCASSEGSGNTIYFGEGSWLTVV.

This clonotype occurred once. The DNA is omitted, as the CDR3 cannot be located on it reliably, and the CDR3 follows TCRdb's listing. This chain links TRBV25-1 with TRBJ2-7; the D segment call TRBD2 is taken from the table without a DNA check. The CDR3 is 19 residues long, counting both termini. Per germline, CDR1 MGHDK and CDR2 SYGVNS. CDR3 residues: CASIYLCNVQTGLASEQYF.

The chain has TRBV12-3 or TRBV12-4 and TRBJ2-2; TRBD1 aligns across 7 bases. The CDR3 has 16 amino acids. The ends lost 4 bases at V and 4 bases at J; junction bases unmatched: 9. CDR3 sequence: CASSSTGAPATGELFF. CDR3 nucleotide sequence: TGTGCCAGCAGTTCCACAGGGGCTCCGGCCACCGGGGAGCTGTTTTTT.